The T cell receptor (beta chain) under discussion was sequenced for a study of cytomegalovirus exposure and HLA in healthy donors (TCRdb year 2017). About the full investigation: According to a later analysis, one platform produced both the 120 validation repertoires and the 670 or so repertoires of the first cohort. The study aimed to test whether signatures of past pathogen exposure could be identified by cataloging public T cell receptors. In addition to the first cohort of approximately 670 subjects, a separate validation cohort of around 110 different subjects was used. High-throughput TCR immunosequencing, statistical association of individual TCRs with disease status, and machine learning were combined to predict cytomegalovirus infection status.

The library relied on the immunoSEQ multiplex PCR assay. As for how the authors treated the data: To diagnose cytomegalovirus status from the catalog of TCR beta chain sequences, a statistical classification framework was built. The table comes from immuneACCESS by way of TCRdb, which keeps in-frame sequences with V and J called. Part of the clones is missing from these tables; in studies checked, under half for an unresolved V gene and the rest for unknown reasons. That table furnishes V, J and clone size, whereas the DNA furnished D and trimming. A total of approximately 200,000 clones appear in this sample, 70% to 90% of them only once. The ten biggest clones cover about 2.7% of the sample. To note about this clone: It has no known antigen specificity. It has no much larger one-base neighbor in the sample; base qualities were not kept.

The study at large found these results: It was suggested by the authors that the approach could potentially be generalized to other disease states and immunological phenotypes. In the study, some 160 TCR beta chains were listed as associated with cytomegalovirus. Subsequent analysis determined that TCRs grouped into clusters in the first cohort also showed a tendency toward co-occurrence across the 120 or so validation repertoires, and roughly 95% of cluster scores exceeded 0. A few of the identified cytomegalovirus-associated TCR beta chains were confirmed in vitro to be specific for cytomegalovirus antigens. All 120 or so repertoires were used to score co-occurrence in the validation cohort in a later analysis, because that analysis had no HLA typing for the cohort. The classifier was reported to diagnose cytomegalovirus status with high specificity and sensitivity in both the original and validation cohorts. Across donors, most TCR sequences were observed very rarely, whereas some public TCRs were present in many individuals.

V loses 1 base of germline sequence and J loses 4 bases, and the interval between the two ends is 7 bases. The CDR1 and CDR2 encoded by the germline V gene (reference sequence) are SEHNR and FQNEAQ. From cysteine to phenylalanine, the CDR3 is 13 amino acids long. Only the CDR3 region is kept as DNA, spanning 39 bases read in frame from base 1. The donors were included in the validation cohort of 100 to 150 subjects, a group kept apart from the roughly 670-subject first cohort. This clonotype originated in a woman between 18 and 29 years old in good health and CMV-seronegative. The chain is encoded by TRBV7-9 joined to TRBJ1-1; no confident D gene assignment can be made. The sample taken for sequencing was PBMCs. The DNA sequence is TGTGCCAGCAGCTTAGATGCGGGCACTGAAGCTTTCTTT. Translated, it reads CASSLDAGTEAFF.